This record covers a single T cell receptor beta chain. The antigen is not known. The authors sequenced unsorted PBMC DNA on ten immunoSEQ deep assay plates. Per the original methods: Sequence data from immunoSEQ were junction-only and lacked quality scores; consequently, filtering differed. Clones were sequenced by immunoSEQ multiplex PCR, and TCRdb holds only the in-frame ones, with some missing. V, J and clone size were drawn from that table, and D and trimming were deduced from the DNA. The sample carries fewer than 650,000 clones, around 78% recorded once. The data originate from a study of shared clonotypes between healthy human individuals. The CDR3 is 14 amino acids. The ends lost 4 bases at V and 2 bases at J; junction bases unmatched: 3. The germline gives CDR1 SNHLY, CDR2 FYNNEI. Findings and caveats of the study: An effect of sequencing depth on clonotype sharing among donors was expected.

Sequencing used PBMCs. The chain is built from TRBV2 and TRBJ2-7; 9 nucleotides line up with TRBD2. This TCR came from a woman in her 40s in good health. Some clones in this sample may be carry-over from other donors' samples. In nucleotides, the CDR3 is TGTGCCAGCAGTGGAGGACTAGCGCCCTACGAGCAGTACTTC. It encodes CASSGGLAPYEQYF.